This is a list of T cell receptor beta chains from one sample in a study of CD8 T cells in Susac syndrome. TCRdb itself ran the immunoSEQ multiplex PCR reads through MiXCR, one entry per CDR3 protein. The sample includes about 300,000 distinct CDR3 sequences, about 90% seen only once; the top ten take less than 0.08%. The specimen was CD4+ T cells from PBMCs. These receptors came from a human donor with multiple sclerosis. Both conserved end residues are trimmed from each CDR3. Each record gives: clone size, V gene, CDR3 protein. A clone size is listed for some rows: how often the clone was seen (once, few, many), or a class if it is expanded.

>NA|TRBV4-2
ASSQGRGGQAGNTIY
>NA|TRBV5-1
ASRRFGQGTGELF
>NA|TRBV6-1
ASSRESRETQY
>NA|TRBV10-3
AISPGRADTEAF
>once|TRBV20-1
SAQTLWGYT
>NA|TRBV19
SSSAGVSGNTIY
>NA|TRBV18
ASSGGASYEQY
>NA|TRBV27
ASSSAGGKETQY
>once|TRBV2
ASSELGTSNTGELF
>NA|TRBV4-1
ASSQDAGRGGYT
>NA|TRBV28
ASSYKPYGYT
>once|TRBV9
ASSPIGGTQY
>NA|TRBV29-1
SVEDLRGMSYEQY
>NA|TRBV7-3
ASSLMGATEAF
>NA|TRBV7-9
ASSLAQGTYGYT
>NA|TRBV14
ASSQVRTGSHEQY
>once|TRBV11-2
ASSSSTGANFH
>NA|TRBV20-1
SARERTSGTYKQY
>NA|TRBV2
ASTKSRGSGANVLT
>NA|TRBV29-1
SVVKTGLQETQY
>NA|TRBV12-3/TRBV12-4
ASSPIVAGVSDEQF
>NA|TRBV6-6
ASTMGSYEQY
>NA|TRBV5-4
ASSLYGGNTIY
>NA|TRBV9
ASSAGQGMFSGNTIY
>once|TRBV29-1
SVLLAGVNEQY
>NA|TRBV30
AWSQHPDTGELF